This T cell receptor (beta chain) came from a study of T cells in Graves' hyperthyroidism and ophthalmopathy. Study outcomes and limitations: Blood samples included most of the expanded thyroid clonotypes exceeding 0.001. In validation, the model predicted ophthalmopathy. These predictions came a median approximately 5.9 months before onset.

The study excluded patients with uncontrolled infection, other autoimmune disease, pregnancy or lactation. Amplified TCR beta CDR3 regions derived from RNA transcripts. Using the HTBI primer set, a first-round RT-PCR was run on the TCR CDR3. TCRdb recomputed calls from the multiplex PCR reads with MiXCR, one row per CDR3 protein. Among under 250,000 distinct CDR3 sequences, roughly a sixth were seen once, and the ten largest hold roughly 55%. Worth noting for this clonotype: Its antigen is still unknown.

The CDR3 consists of 15 residues. After removal of 0 bases from V and 5 bases from J, the junction contained 4 bases not matched to a gene. The germline gives CDR1 SGHTS, CDR2 YDEGEE. Specimen: blood. The sequence was obtained from a woman in her forties or fifties with Graves' hyperthyroidism. J is TRBJ2-3 and V is TRBV5-8, with 9 bases fitting TRBD2. CDR3 loop: CASSLETSGLDTQYF. CDR3 sequence (DNA): TGTGCCAGCAGCTTGGAAACTAGCGGGTTAGATACGCAGTATTTT.